This T cell receptor (beta chain) was captured by sequencing in a study of human T cells and chemical hapten exposure. Stated time point: patch test 3, about 24 weeks after DPC sensitization. This sample's treatment: therapeutic diphenylcyclopropenone sensitization with weekly scalp DPC. TCRdb reprocessed the RACE reads with MiXCR, giving one entry per CDR3 protein. This sample has 120,000 or so distinct CDR3 sequences, with around 10% found just once. The CDR3 spans 17 residues. Germline CDR1 MNHEY, CDR2 SVGAGI. The V gene lost 5 bases and the J gene lost 2 bases, with 19 bases spanning the gap. The sample was whole blood, taken in connection with sensitization to the hapten diphenylcyclopropenone (DPC). The chain has TRBV6-5 and TRBJ2-1; D tentatively fits TRBD1 or TRBD2 (5 bases each). The clonotype originates from a woman aged 45 to 65 with alopecia areata. Some clones in this sample may be carry-over from other donors' samples. Written as DNA, the CDR3 is TGTGCCAGCAGTCCTTCAGCACTCCGGGGCGCCTACAATGAGCAGTTCTTC. Its protein product is CASSPSALRGAYNEQFF.